This entry lists 14 T cell receptor beta chains sequenced from one sample in a study of blood T cell repertoires in COVID-19 (dated by TCRdb to between 2020 and 2021). Libraries were built with the immunoSEQ multiplex PCR assay. In its TCRdb copy, this immuneACCESS table keeps in-frame sequences only and misses some clones. Where compared with another copy, unresolved V genes explain less than half of these, and the others have no known cause. In this sample the table shows 440,000 or so clones, about 88% of which occur a single time. The ten largest clones capture less than 2% of the sample. The sample comprised peripheral blood. The source of these receptors is a woman aged 35 to 49 with COVID-19, enrolled during active disease.

The chain links TRBV27 to TRBJ1-1; 8 bases match TRBD1. Germline values: CDR1 MNHEY, CDR2 SMNVEV (reference sequence). The CDR3 length is 17 residues. The V and J ends lost 9 bases and 4 bases, in that order; junction bases with no gene match: 19. This chain's CDR3 is CASRPLTGDFDGTEAFF. The CDR3 nucleotides are TGTGCCAGTAGGCCGTTGACAGGGGATTTCGATGGCACTGAAGCTTTCTTT.

V and J are TRBV28 and TRBJ1-1; D is unclear. CDR1 is MDHEN, CDR2 SYDVKM, per germline. The V and J ends lost 6 bases and 0 bases respectively, with 8 bases between them. CDR3 size: 13 residues. Here the CDR3 reads CASRRGMNTEAFF. CDR3 nucleotides: TGTGCCAGCAGGCGGGGAATGAACACTGAAGCTTTCTTT.

This clone came up once. The chain links TRBV9 to TRBJ2-7, with D possibly TRBD2 on 6 matching bases. The CDR3 is made up of 16 amino acids. Germline lookup yields CDR1 SGDLS and CDR2 YYNGEE. V was clipped by 4 bases and J by 5 bases, with 22 bases between them. The CDR3 protein is CASSPDEGGGWDEQYF. CDR3 nucleotide sequence: TGTGCCAGCAGCCCAGACGAAGGAGGAGGGTGGGACGAGCAGTACTTC.

The gene calls are TRBV5-1 and TRBJ2-7, with 7 bases that match TRBD1. This CDR3 region has 18 residues. Losses at the gene ends were 0 bases for V and 2 bases for J; bases not matched to a gene: 14. CDR1 SGHRS and CDR2 YFSETQ come from the germline V gene. This CDR3 is CASSLGVKGGSWAYEQYF. DNA for the CDR3: TGCGCCAGCAGCTTGGGGGTGAAAGGGGGCAGTTGGGCCTACGAGCAGTACTTC.

The chain couples TRBV6-5 to TRBJ1-6; possibly TRBD1 for D (6 bases). The germline V and J ends were trimmed by 6 bases and 6 bases, with 12 bases remaining between them. The V gene's germline CDR1 is MNHEY and CDR2 SVGAGI. CDR3 size: 14 residues. CDR3 region: CASRRQAANSPLHF. The DNA for the CDR3 is TGTGCCAGCAGGCGACAGGCGGCTAATTCACCCCTCCACTTT.

The J gene is TRBJ1-2, the V gene TRBV4-1; TRBD1 matches at 7 bases. Germline loops: CDR1 MGHRA, CDR2 YSYEKL. Unmatched junction bases numbered 5, after V lost 1 base and J lost 3 bases. There are 15 residues in the CDR3. The CDR3 DNA reads as TGCGCCAGCAGCCAAGCCCCAGGGACAGACTATGGCTACACCTTC. It yields the protein CASSQAPGTDYGYTF.

The chain uses TRBV5-8 and TRBJ2-5; a weak D match, TRBD2 (6 bases). With 2 bases removed from V and 5 bases from J, the gap between germline ends came to 16 bases. Germline V gives CDR1 SGHTS, CDR2 YDEGEE. The CDR3 sequence is 15 residues long. The CDR3 protein is CASSLAWGVRETQYF. The CDR3 DNA reads as TGTGCCAGCAGCTTAGCCTGGGGGGTCCGGGAGACCCAGTACTTC.

This chain joins TRBV27 and TRBJ1-5, with 9 bases aligning to TRBD1. The CDR3 sequence is 17 residues long. Germline V gene lookup returns CDR1 MNHEY and CDR2 SMNVEV (reference sequence). J was trimmed by 0 bases and V by 6 bases; bases with no gene match: 9. CDR3 DNA: TGTGCCAGCAGGAGGACAGGGGTTTCAGTTAGCAATCAGCCCCAGCATTTT. This encodes CASRRTGVSVSNQPQHF.

The V call is TRBV13, the J call TRBJ1-4; D remains unclear. The CDR3 sequence is 18 residues long. The germline V gene encodes CDR1 PRHDT and CDR2 FYEKMQ (reference sequence). Trimming took 2 bases from V and 7 from J, leaving 23 bases between them. CDR3 sequence: CASSLFLRAASGGEKLFF. CDR3 bases: TGTGCCAGCAGCTTATTCCTGAGGGCCGCTTCAGGCGGTGAAAAACTGTTTTTT.

Of note for this clone: Other DNA sequences within the sample encode an identical CDR3. This sequence joins TRBV20-1 and TRBJ1-2; no definite D call. The V and J ends lost 6 bases and 8 bases respectively, with 10 bases between them. Germline V gives CDR1 DFQATT, CDR2 SNEGSKA (reference sequence). The CDR3 runs 10 residues. DNA for the CDR3: TGCAGTGCCCGAGGAGGAGGCTACACCTTC. Its translation: CSARGGGYTF.

The V gene is TRBV24-1, the J gene TRBJ1-2, with D uncertain. V lost 4 bases to trimming and J lost 5 bases, with 13 bases between them. Germline assignment: CDR1 KGHDR and CDR2 SFDVKD. CDR3 length: 14 amino acids. The CDR3 DNA follows: TGTGCCACCAGTGAGAGCGCCAGTTGGTATGGCTACACCTTC. It codes for CATSESASWYGYTF.

The V call is TRBV5-1, the J call TRBJ2-1; 8 bases fit TRBD2. The CDR3 is 16 residues long. With 2 bases clipped from V and 3 bases from J, the junction kept 7 bases outside the gene matches. CDR1 is SGHRS and CDR2 is YFSETQ in the germline V gene. The CDR3 nucleotides are TGCGCCAGCAGCTTATTTTCGGGAGGGCGCTACAATGAGCAGTTCTTC. Protein: CASSLFSGGRYNEQFF.

The chain recombines TRBV19 with TRBJ1-5; D is undetermined. V was cut by 5 bases and J by 0 bases, with 17 bases left in between. Germline lookup yields CDR1 LNHDA and CDR2 SQIVND (reference sequence). The length of the CDR3 is 17 residues. The CDR3 here is CASSAPPLEHSNQPQHF. CDR3 coding DNA: TGTGCCAGTAGTGCGCCCCCCCTCGAGCATAGCAATCAGCCCCAGCATTTT.

The chain recombines TRBV6-5 with TRBJ2-5; 7 nucleotides line up with TRBD1. From germline, CDR1 is MNHEY and CDR2 SVGAGI. The CDR3 sequence is 14 residues long. The junction had 9 bases not matched to a gene; V was cut back by 6 bases and J by 5 bases. The CDR3 spells CASRRQGGYETQYF. The CDR3 coding sequence is TGTGCCAGCAGACGACAGGGCGGGTATGAGACCCAGTACTTC.